These 9 T cell receptor beta chains originate from one sample sequenced in a study of blood T cell repertoires in COVID-19. Profiling relied on immunoSEQ multiplex PCR, and the TCRdb table lists in-frame clones only, not all of them. This sample has 50,000 to 75,000 clones, with 60% to 80% found just once. Sequencing input: peripheral blood. These receptors came from an elderly man with active or convalescent COVID-19.

Ten or more counts support this clone. This rearrangement joins TRBV24-1 to TRBJ2-7, with D perhaps matching TRBD1 (6 bases). The CDR3 contains 14 residues. V gave up 4 bases and J gave up 3 bases, with 12 bases separating them. Germline-derived CDR1 and CDR2 are KGHDR and SFDVKD. The CDR3 protein is CATSEGDRFYEQYF. The CDR3 DNA reads as TGTGCCACCAGTGAAGGCGACAGGTTCTACGAGCAGTACTTC.

Ten or more counts support this clone. The CDR3 region is CASSLTGGQGAGGYTF. The CDR3 DNA sequence: TGTGCCAGCAGCTTAACAGGGGGACAGGGGGCTGGTGGCTACACCTTC. The rearrangement uses TRBV7-3 and TRBJ1-2; 12 bases are shared with TRBD1. After removal of 0 bases from V and 7 bases from J, the junction contained 6 bases not matched to a gene. The CDR3 loop spans 16 amino acids. Germline values: CDR1 SGHTA, CDR2 FQGTGA. Together with reference TRBV7-3 and TRBJ1-2, the CDR3 gives the full variable domain: GAGVSQTPSNKVTEKGKYVELRCDPISGHTALYWYRQSLGQGPEFLIYFQGTGAADDSGLPNDRFFAVRPEGSVSTLKIQRTERGDSAVYLCASSLTGGQGAGGYTFGSGTRLTVV.

This chain connects TRBV5-1 to TRBJ2-1; D is possibly TRBD1 (7 bases). V lost 3 bases and J 8 bases, leaving 15 bases between the germline ends. CDR1 and CDR2 from the germline V gene are SGHRS and YFSETQ. CDR3 size: 14 residues. Written as DNA, the CDR3 is TGCGCCAGCAGCTCGATCCAGGGGGAGGATGAGCAGTTCTTC. Encoded protein: CASSSIQGEDEQFF.

V usage is TRBV5-5 and J usage is TRBJ1-2; D gene unclear. V was shortened by 6 bases and J by 7 bases, with 19 bases between the two germline ends. The CDR3 contains 14 residues. Germline loops: CDR1 SGHKS, CDR2 YYEKEE (reference sequence). CDR3 residues: CASTPGALSGGYTF. Written as DNA, the CDR3 is TGTGCCAGCACCCCTGGAGCCCTTAGCGGTGGCTACACCTTC.

The chain joins TRBV5-1 to TRBJ2-5, with a weak D call TRBD1 (5 bases). Germline V gene sequence: CDR1 SGHRS, CDR2 YFSETQ. V lost 5 bases to trimming and J lost 4 bases, with 15 bases between them. The CDR3 sequence is 14 residues long. This chain's CDR3 is CASSGQGVRETQYF. Here the CDR3 DNA reads TGCGCCAGCAGTGGGCAGGGTGTACGAGAGACCCAGTACTTC.

This clone was detected only a few times. The V gene is TRBV10-2, the J gene TRBJ2-3; 7 nucleotides agree with TRBD1. Trimming removed 2 bases from V and 2 bases from J; junction bases left unmatched: 4. This CDR3 has 15 residues. Germline assignment: CDR1 WSHSY and CDR2 SAAADI. CDR3 amino acids: CASSEKTGYTDTQYF. DNA of the CDR3: TGCGCCAGCAGTGAGAAGACAGGGTACACAGATACGCAGTATTTT.

The rearrangement uses TRBV18 and TRBJ2-3; a weak D match, TRBD2 (6 bases). Germline V gene sequence: CDR1 KGHSH, CDR2 LQKENI. CDR3 size: 16 residues. Trimming took 0 bases from V and 0 from J, leaving 10 bases between them. The DNA for the CDR3 is TGTGCCAGCTCACCACCCCTCGGAGGGAGCACAGATACGCAGTATTTT. Protein: CASSPPLGGSTDTQYF.

The chain uses TRBV5-4 and TRBJ2-3, with TRBD2 as a possible D gene (6 bases). Trimming left V 2 bases short and J 5 bases short, with 15 bases between. The CDR3 totals 15 residues. The germline CDR1 and CDR2 sequences are SGHNT and YYREEE (reference sequence). The CDR3 bases are TGTGCCAGCAGCTTAGGTCCTAGCGCTCAAGATACGCAGTATTTT. Translated: CASSLGPSAQDTQYF. The full variable domain, with the rest looked up from reference TRBV5-4 and TRBJ2-3, is ETGVTQSPTHLIKTRGQQVTLRCSSQSGHNTVSWYQQALGQGPQFIFQYYREEENGRGNFPPRFSGLQFPNYSSELNVNALELDDSALYLCASSLGPSAQDTQYFGPGTRLTVL.

The V and J genes are TRBV6-6 and TRBJ1-1, with 7 bases that match TRBD1. This CDR3 spans 12 amino acids. J lost 8 bases, V lost 6 bases, and 6 bases had no gene match. In germline, CDR1 is MNHNY, CDR2 SVGAGI (reference sequence). CDR3 coding DNA: TGTGCCAGCAGGGGGGACAGCCACGAAGCTTTCTTT. It encodes CASRGDSHEAFF.